The rows below give T cell receptor beta chains drawn from one sample of a study of shared clonotypes between healthy human individuals. Only in-frame clones appear in the TCRdb table, and some are missing; sequencing was by immunoSEQ multiplex PCR. Among around 2,100,000 clones listed, about 94% were seen once. Material for sequencing was naive CD8+ T cells sorted from blood. The receptor set was obtained from a man aged 18 to 29 in good health. CDR3s leave out the opening cysteine and the closing phenylalanine or tryptophan. The order of the fields is J gene, V gene, CDR3 protein.

J gene: TRBJ2-7
V gene: TRBV27
CDR3 protein: ASSWKGYSYEQY

J gene: TRBJ1-1
V gene: TRBV19
CDR3 protein: ASSIWDSSTEAF

J gene: TRBJ2-7
V gene: TRBV2
CDR3 protein: ASSELAGGNWSYEQY

J gene: TRBJ2-1
V gene: TRBV5-6
CDR3 protein: ASSPGLAGTNEQF

J gene: TRBJ1-2
V gene: TRBV9
CDR3 protein: ASSVGLSVNYGYT

J gene: TRBJ2-1
V gene: TRBV7-9
CDR3 protein: ASSLRTVYNEQF

J gene: TRBJ2-1
V gene: TRBV5-6
CDR3 protein: ASSFMAEYNEQF

J gene: TRBJ2-5
V gene: TRBV13
CDR3 protein: ASSRGEETQY

J gene: TRBJ2-7
V gene: TRBV5-1
CDR3 protein: ASSPGTAGPYEQY

J gene: TRBJ2-5
V gene: TRBV5-6
CDR3 protein: ASSPEAGETQY

J gene: TRBJ2-2
V gene: TRBV4-3
CDR3 protein: ASSLRTEGTGELF

J gene: TRBJ1-6
V gene: TRBV28
CDR3 protein: ASRSLLSGQGTNSPLH

J gene: TRBJ2-1
V gene: TRBV11-1
CDR3 protein: ASSASGEQF

J gene: TRBJ2-5
V gene: TRBV4-1
CDR3 protein: ASSQDPGETQY

J gene: TRBJ2-7
V gene: TRBV21-1
CDR3 protein: ASSSKKRQNKEEQY

J gene: TRBJ1-2
V gene: TRBV7-2
CDR3 protein: ASSAHSSHNYGYT

J gene: TRBJ1-2
V gene: TRBV29-1
CDR3 protein: SVAVSYYGYT